The 32 T cell receptor beta chains presented below share a single source sample, sequenced in a study of CD8+ T cells in alopecia areata. cDNA prepared by RNA extraction and subsequent reverse transcription served as the template for sequencing. Libraries were prepared by immunoSEQ multiplex PCR; TCRdb keeps only in-frame clonotypes and omits some of them. This sample has some 170,000 clones, with approximately 65% found just once. Sequencing used CD8+ T cells sorted from blood, obtained at week 0. The receptors derive from a human donor with alopecia areata.

V usage is TRBV6-5 and J usage is TRBJ2-2, with TRBD1 matching over 7 bases. J was trimmed by 0 bases and V by 3 bases; bases with no gene match: 4. Germline loops: CDR1 MNHEY, CDR2 SVGAGI. This CDR3 has 16 residues. This CDR3 reads CASSYPDRANTGELFF. CDR3 bases: TGTGCCAGCAGTTATCCCGACAGGGCGAACACCGGGGAGCTGTTTTTT.

The V gene is TRBV25-1, the J gene TRBJ2-1; D assignment may be TRBD1 or TRBD2 (5 bases each). This CDR3 is built from 14 residues. Trimming removed 4 bases at V and 2 bases at J, with 9 bases between. Germline lookup yields CDR1 MGHDK and CDR2 SYGVNS. CDR3 sequence: CASSVGRAYNEQFF. The CDR3 coding sequence is TGTGCCAGCAGTGTGGGACGCGCCTACAATGAGCAGTTCTTC.

The V and J genes are TRBV9 and TRBJ1-1, with D unclear. Germline assignment: CDR1 SGDLS and CDR2 YYNGEE. This CDR3 contains 14 residues. Trimming cost V 0 bases and J 1 base, with 7 bases left between them. This CDR3 is CASSVEQKNTEAFF. In DNA form, the CDR3 reads TGTGCCAGCAGCGTAGAACAGAAGAACACTGAAGCTTTCTTT.

The J gene is TRBJ2-2, the V gene TRBV5-1; 9 bases are a match to TRBD1. This CDR3 region has 16 residues. Germline V gene sequence: CDR1 SGHRS, CDR2 YFSETQ. J lost 4 bases, V lost 0 bases, and 4 bases had no gene match. CDR3 sequence (DNA): TGCGCCAGCAGCTTGGAGGGACAGGGAGGCACCGGGGAGCTGTTTTTT. Translation: CASSLEGQGGTGELFF.

The J gene is TRBJ1-6, the V gene TRBV5-6, with 7 bases identical to TRBD1. CDR3 length equals 15 residues. Germline V gene lookup returns CDR1 SGHDT and CDR2 YYEEEE. With 3 bases clipped from V and 6 bases from J, the junction kept 6 bases outside the gene matches. CDR3 DNA sequence: TGTGCCAGCAGCTCAACAGGGGACCTTAATTCACCCCTCCACTTT. It translates to CASSSTGDLNSPLHF.

The chain joins TRBV5-1 to TRBJ1-2; tentative D call: TRBD1 (6 bases). The CDR3 runs to 14 residues. Per the germline V gene, CDR1 is SGHRS and CDR2 is YFSETQ. V was shortened by 4 bases and J by 4 bases, with 14 bases between the two germline ends. This CDR3 reads CASSRGTRTYGYTF. DNA of the CDR3: TGCGCCAGCAGCAGGGGGACACGTACCTATGGCTACACCTTC.

The chain couples TRBV13 to TRBJ2-3; D may be TRBD1 (5 bases). Deletions cut 4 bases from V and 0 bases from J, with 14 bases between. The CDR3 length is 16 residues. Germline CDR1 is PRHDT and CDR2 is FYEKMQ (reference sequence). The CDR3 spells CASSSPTESSTDTQYF. Here the CDR3 DNA reads TGTGCCAGCAGCTCCCCGACAGAATCTAGCACAGATACGCAGTATTTT.

The J gene is TRBJ2-7, the V gene TRBV15; D may be TRBD1 (6 bases). The CDR3 extends over 16 amino acids. The V gene's germline CDR1 is LNHNV and CDR2 YYDKDF (reference sequence). Trimming took off 3 bases at V and 3 bases at J, with 18 bases between the two ends. CDR3 in amino acids: CATSSPVDRTVYEQYF. CDR3 DNA: TGTGCCACCAGCAGTCCCGTAGACAGGACCGTCTACGAGCAGTACTTC.

The V call is TRBV2, the J call TRBJ2-7, with D possibly being TRBD1 (5 bases). Germline assignment: CDR1 SNHLY and CDR2 FYNNEI. Trimming removed 5 bases at V and 5 bases at J, with 10 bases between. The CDR3 spans 12 residues. In nucleotides, the CDR3 is TGTGCCAGCAGTAGAAGGACACACGAGCAGTACTTC. Protein sequence: CASSRRTHEQYF.

The CDR3 nucleotides are TGCGCCAGCAGCCAGCAAAGAGCCGCGGGTAATGCTTTCTTT. Its translation is CASSQQRAAGNAFF. The gene calls are TRBV4-1 and TRBJ1-1; D not resolved. Trimming pared 3 bases from V and 11 bases from J, leaving 19 bases between. Germline V gives CDR1 MGHRA, CDR2 YSYEKL. The CDR3 is 14 residues long.

This clone appeared a single time. This same CDR3 is encoded by further DNA sequences in the sample. The chain is built from TRBV29-1 and TRBJ2-1; 7 bases line up with TRBD2. The CDR3 is 13 amino acids. Per germline, CDR1 SQVTM and CDR2 ANQGSEA. V lost 3 bases to trimming and J lost 1 base; unmatched junction nucleotides: 0. This CDR3 is CSVEGGSYNEQFF. DNA for the CDR3: TGCAGCGTTGAGGGGGGGTCCTACAATGAGCAGTTCTTC.

This clone was recorded a few times. The chain uses TRBV13 and TRBJ2-5; 7 bases line up with TRBD2. The junction had 8 bases not matched to a gene; V was cut back by 5 bases and J by 2 bases. Germline V CDR1 and CDR2: PRHDT, FYEKMQ (reference sequence). This CDR3 has 15 residues. The CDR3 DNA reads as TGTGCCAGCAGCCCTCGACTAGCAGTGCAAGAGACCCAGTACTTC. Translating it yields CASSPRLAVQETQYF.

The CDR3 bases are TGCAGCGTTGAAGTCATCAGCAGTGGCAAGGGGAACACTGAAGCTTTCTTT. It codes for CSVEVISSGKGNTEAFF. The rearrangement uses TRBV29-1 and TRBJ1-1; D remains unclear. CDR3 length equals 17 residues. The germline V gene encodes CDR1 SQVTM and CDR2 ANQGSEA. V was shortened by 1 base and J by 1 base, with 19 bases between the two germline ends.

The chain has TRBV5-1 and TRBJ1-2, with a weak D call TRBD1 (6 bases). Trimming cost V 4 bases and J 4 bases, with 11 bases left between them. In germline, CDR1 is SGHRS, CDR2 YFSETQ. There are 13 residues in the CDR3. CDR3: CASSLDRSYGYTF. The DNA for the CDR3 is TGCGCCAGCAGCCTCGACAGGTCCTATGGCTACACCTTC.

This clone was seen a handful of times. CDR3 DNA: TGTGCCTGGAGTAGTGGGGGGCTAGATACGCAGTATTTT. This gives the protein CAWSSGGLDTQYF. The gene calls are TRBV30 and TRBJ2-3; D is perhaps TRBD1 or TRBD2 (6 bases each). The V and J ends lost 2 bases and 5 bases respectively, with 11 bases between them. Looked up from germline, CDR1 is GTSNPN and CDR2 is SVGIG (reference sequence). The CDR3 spans 13 residues.

This clone was seen a few times. This chain's CDR3 is CSVRDRGFDYGYTF. DNA of the CDR3: TGCAGCGTTCGAGACAGGGGGTTCGACTATGGCTACACCTTC. The rearrangement uses TRBV29-1 and TRBJ1-2; TRBD1 aligns across 9 bases. This CDR3 is built from 14 residues. The trim removed 5 bases at V and 3 bases at J, leaving 7 bases unmatched. Germline-derived CDR1 and CDR2 are SQVTM and ANQGSEA.

The gene calls are TRBV21-1 and TRBJ1-5; the D segment call TRBD1 is taken from the table without a DNA check. TRBV21-1 is given as a pseudogene. There are 16 residues in the CDR3. CDR3 sequence reads: CASSRNRGYSNQPQHF. The CDR3, as DNA: TGTGCCAGCAGCAGAAACAGGGGATATAGCAATCAGCCCCAGCATTTT.

This clone was counted once. The rearrangement joins TRBV30 to TRBJ1-2; 8 positions agree with TRBD1. The CDR3 contains 14 residues. Germline-derived CDR1 and CDR2 are GTSNPN and SVGIG (reference sequence). The V and J ends lost 3 bases and 3 bases, in that order; junction bases with no gene match: 6. The DNA of the CDR3 is TGTGCCTGGAGGAAGACAGGGGATTACTATGGCTACACCTTC. As protein: CAWRKTGDYYGYTF.

The rearrangement uses TRBV30 and TRBJ1-1, with D unclear. The germline V gene encodes CDR1 GTSNPN and CDR2 SVGIG (reference sequence). The germline V and J ends were trimmed by 2 bases and 7 bases, with 8 bases remaining between them. This CDR3 has 11 amino acids. Written as DNA, the CDR3 is TGTGCCTGGAGTAGGGCAAATGAAGCTTTCTTT. It codes for CAWSRANEAFF.

CDR3 nucleotide sequence: TGTGCCAGCAGTGAATTACGGGACTCCAAAGAGACCCAGTACTTC. It is translated as CASSELRDSKETQYF. This chain links TRBV25-1 with TRBJ2-5; perhaps TRBD2 as D (6 bases). CDR1 MGHDK and CDR2 SYGVNS come from the germline V gene. V was shortened by 1 base and J by 3 bases, with 12 bases between the two germline ends. This CDR3 is built from 15 residues. The full variable domain, with the rest looked up from reference TRBV25-1 and TRBJ2-5, is EADIYQTPRYLVIGTGKKITLECSQTMGHDKMYWYQQDPGMELHLIHYSYGVNSTEKGDLSSESTVSRIRTEHFPLTLESARPSHTSQYLCASSELRDSKETQYFGPGTRLLVL.

The chain joins TRBV30 to TRBJ1-1; D is undetermined. The CDR3 totals 13 residues. CDR1 is GTSNPN, CDR2 SVGIG, per germline (reference sequence). The V gene lost 0 bases and the J gene lost 3 bases, with 8 bases spanning the gap. The CDR3 region has the DNA TGTGCCTGGAGTGTATCGGCCTACACTGAAGCTTTCTTT. Protein: CAWSVSAYTEAFF.

The chain uses TRBV18 and TRBJ2-5; D is unresolved. Deletions cut 2 bases from V and 5 bases from J, with 12 bases between. Per the germline V gene, CDR1 is KGHSH and CDR2 is LQKENI. The CDR3 is 14 residues long. The CDR3 loop is CASSPDGEEETQYF. The CDR3 DNA follows: TGTGCCAGCTCACCAGACGGTGAGGAGGAGACCCAGTACTTC.

In its sample, this clone was seen a few times. This sequence joins TRBV12-5 and TRBJ1-4; 8 positions agree with TRBD1. Germline values: CDR1 LGHNT, CDR2 FRNRAP. V lost 1 base to trimming and J lost 12 bases; unmatched junction nucleotides: 4. This CDR3 spans 13 amino acids. The CDR3 region is CASGLGTGMELFF. The CDR3 region has the DNA TGTGCTAGTGGTTTGGGGACAGGGATGGAACTGTTTTTT.

The chain couples TRBV29-1 to TRBJ1-2; TRBD1 matches at 8 bases. Looked up from germline, CDR1 is SQVTM and CDR2 is ANQGSEA. Losses at the gene ends were 3 bases for V and 2 bases for J; bases not matched to a gene: 5. The CDR3 has 14 amino acids. CDR3 region: CSVEGTGQNYGYTF. The CDR3 DNA reads TGCAGCGTTGAGGGGACAGGCCAAAACTATGGCTACACCTTC. Variable domain in full (rest from reference TRBV29-1 and TRBJ1-2): SAVISQKPSRDICQRGTSLTIQCQVDSQVTMMFWYRQQPGQSLTLIATANQGSEATYESGFVIDKFPISRPNLTFSTLTVSNMSPEDSSIYLCSVEGTGQNYGYTFGSGTRLTVV.

The V call is TRBV5-6, the J call TRBJ1-2, with 10 bases matching TRBD1. Unmatched junction bases numbered 4, after V lost 3 bases and J lost 8 bases. The germline CDR1 and CDR2 sequences are SGHDT and YYEEEE. The CDR3 length is 13 residues. The CDR3 loop is CASSYRDRGGYTF. As DNA, the CDR3 is TGTGCCAGCAGCTACCGGGACAGGGGCGGCTACACCTTC.

This rearrangement joins TRBV5-8 to TRBJ1-2; the D gene is possibly TRBD1 (6 bases). Deletions cut 2 bases from V and 8 bases from J, with 13 bases between. The CDR3 runs 13 residues. Germline values: CDR1 SGHTS, CDR2 YDEGEE. The CDR3 nucleotides are TGTGCCAGCAGCTTCCGGGGGGCGAGGGGCTACACCTTC. Residues: CASSFRGARGYTF.

V usage is TRBV25-1 and J usage is TRBJ2-1; 7 bases agree with TRBD1. CDR3 length: 11 residues. The V segment lost 1 base and the J segment 13 bases; nucleotides outside the gene matches: 1. Germline-derived CDR1 and CDR2 are MGHDK and SYGVNS. The chain's CDR3 is CASSEWDRQFF. The CDR3 DNA reads TGTGCCAGCAGTGAATGGGACAGACAGTTCTTC.

The chain recombines TRBV5-1 with TRBJ1-5; 9 positions match TRBD1. Germline trimming cut 4 bases from V and 4 bases from J; bases unmatched to any gene: 15. In germline, CDR1 is SGHRS, CDR2 YFSETQ. This CDR3 comprises 18 residues. The CDR3 bases are TGCGCCAGCAGCGGAACCGGGACAGGGTATGTCGGGAATCAGCCCCAGCATTTT. Residues: CASSGTGTGYVGNQPQHF.

J is TRBJ1-1 and V is TRBV9, with D possibly matching TRBD1 (5 bases). The CDR3 has 15 residues. The V end was cut by 2 bases, the J end by 0 bases, with 11 bases between. Germline CDR1 reads SGDLS; CDR2 reads YYNGEE. Written as DNA, the CDR3 is TGTGCCAGCAGCGTTTGGGAGACAGTGAACACTGAAGCTTTCTTT. Translated, it gives CASSVWETVNTEAFF.

CDR3 protein: CASSPGWGTEAFF. DNA of the CDR3: TGTGCCAGCAGCCCGGGGTGGGGCACTGAAGCTTTCTTT. The genes are TRBV13 and TRBJ1-1; no definite D call. The CDR3 length is 13 residues. V lost 5 bases and J 4 bases, leaving 11 bases between the germline ends. Germline CDR1 and CDR2: PRHDT and FYEKMQ (reference sequence). The variable domain in full, completed from reference TRBV13 and TRBJ1-1, reads AAGVIQSPRHLIKEKRETATLKCYPIPRHDTVYWYQQGPGQDPQFLISFYEKMQSDKGSIPDRFSAQQFSDYHSELNMSSLELGDSALYFCASSPGWGTEAFFGQGTRLTVV.

V is TRBV28 and J is TRBJ2-7; a possible D gene is TRBD2 (5 bases). Germline V gives CDR1 MDHEN, CDR2 SYDVKM. There are 11 residues in the CDR3. V was clipped by 5 bases and J by 6 bases, with 8 bases between them. The CDR3 is CASSAGREQYF. As DNA, the CDR3 is TGTGCCAGCAGTGCGGGCCGCGAGCAGTACTTC.

The chain joins TRBV7-2 to TRBJ2-3; possibly TRBD1 for D (6 bases). Germline V gives CDR1 SGHTA, CDR2 FQGNSA. V was pared by 1 base and J by 5 bases, with 19 bases between. CDR3 size: 17 residues. For the CDR3, the DNA is TGTGCCAGCAGCTTAGGTTACAGGGTAAGAGGAGAAGATACGCAGTATTTT. This encodes CASSLGYRVRGEDTQYF.